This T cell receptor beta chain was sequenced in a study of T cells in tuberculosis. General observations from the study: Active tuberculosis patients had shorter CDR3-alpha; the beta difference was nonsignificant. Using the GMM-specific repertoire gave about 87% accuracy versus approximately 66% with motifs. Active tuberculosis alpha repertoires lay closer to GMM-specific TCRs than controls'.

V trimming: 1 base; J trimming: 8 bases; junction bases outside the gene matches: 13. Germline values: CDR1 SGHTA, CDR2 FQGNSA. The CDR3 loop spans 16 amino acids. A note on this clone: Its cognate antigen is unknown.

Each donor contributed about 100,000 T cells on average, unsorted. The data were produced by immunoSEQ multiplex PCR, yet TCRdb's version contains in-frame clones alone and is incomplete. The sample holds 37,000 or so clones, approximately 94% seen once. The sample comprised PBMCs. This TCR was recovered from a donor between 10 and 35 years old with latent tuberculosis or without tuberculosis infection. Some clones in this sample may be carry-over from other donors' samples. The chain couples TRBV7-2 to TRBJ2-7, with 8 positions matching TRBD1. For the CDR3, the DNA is TGTGCCAGCAGCTTAGGGGCCAGGGGGCCCCCGGGGCAGCAGTACTTC. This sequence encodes CASSLGARGPPGQQYF.